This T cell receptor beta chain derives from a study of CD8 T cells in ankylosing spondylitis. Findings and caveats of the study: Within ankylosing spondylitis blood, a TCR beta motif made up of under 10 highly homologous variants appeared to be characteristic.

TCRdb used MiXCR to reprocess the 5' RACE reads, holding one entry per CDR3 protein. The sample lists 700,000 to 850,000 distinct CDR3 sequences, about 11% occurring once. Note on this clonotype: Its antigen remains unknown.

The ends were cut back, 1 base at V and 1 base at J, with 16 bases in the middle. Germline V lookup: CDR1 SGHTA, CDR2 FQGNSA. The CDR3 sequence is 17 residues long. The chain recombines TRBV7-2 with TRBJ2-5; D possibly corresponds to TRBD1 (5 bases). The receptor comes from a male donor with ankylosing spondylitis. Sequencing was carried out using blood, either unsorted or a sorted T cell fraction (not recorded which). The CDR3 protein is CASSLGFGGHFQETQYF. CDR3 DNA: TGTGCCAGCAGCTTAGGGTTTGGCGGACATTTCCAAGAGACCCAGTACTTC.